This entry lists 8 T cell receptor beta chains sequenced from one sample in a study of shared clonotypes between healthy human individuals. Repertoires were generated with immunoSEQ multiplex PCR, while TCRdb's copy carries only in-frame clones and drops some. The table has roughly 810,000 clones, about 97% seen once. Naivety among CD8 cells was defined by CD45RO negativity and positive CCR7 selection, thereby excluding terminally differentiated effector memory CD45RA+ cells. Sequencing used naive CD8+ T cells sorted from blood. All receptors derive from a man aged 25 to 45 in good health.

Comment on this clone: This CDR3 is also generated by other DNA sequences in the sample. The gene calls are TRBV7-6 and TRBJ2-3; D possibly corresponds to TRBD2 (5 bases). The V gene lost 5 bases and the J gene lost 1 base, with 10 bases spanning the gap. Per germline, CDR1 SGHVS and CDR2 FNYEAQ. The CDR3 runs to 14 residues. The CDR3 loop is CASSPTSGTDTQYF. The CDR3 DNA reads TGTGCCAGCAGCCCCACTAGTGGCACAGATACGCAGTATTTT.

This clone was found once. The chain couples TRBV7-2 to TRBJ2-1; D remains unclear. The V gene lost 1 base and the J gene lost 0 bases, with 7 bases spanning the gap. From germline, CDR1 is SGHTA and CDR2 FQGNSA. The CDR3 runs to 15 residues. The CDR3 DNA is TGTGCCAGCAGCTTAGGGTTTAGCTCCTACAATGAGCAGTTCTTC. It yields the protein CASSLGFSSYNEQFF.

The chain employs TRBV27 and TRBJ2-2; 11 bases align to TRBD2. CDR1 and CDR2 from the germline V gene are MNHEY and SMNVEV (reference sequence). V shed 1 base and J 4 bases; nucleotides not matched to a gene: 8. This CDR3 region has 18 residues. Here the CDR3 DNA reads TGTGCCAGCAGTTTATTCGTAGCGGGAGGGCCGAGCACCGGGGAGCTGTTTTTT. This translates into CASSLFVAGGPSTGELFF.

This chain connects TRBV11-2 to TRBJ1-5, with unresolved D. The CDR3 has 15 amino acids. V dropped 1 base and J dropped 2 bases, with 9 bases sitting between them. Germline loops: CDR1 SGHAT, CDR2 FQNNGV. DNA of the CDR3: TGTGCCAGCAGCTTAGGAGGGATAGGCAATCAGCCCCAGCATTTT. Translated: CASSLGGIGNQPQHF.

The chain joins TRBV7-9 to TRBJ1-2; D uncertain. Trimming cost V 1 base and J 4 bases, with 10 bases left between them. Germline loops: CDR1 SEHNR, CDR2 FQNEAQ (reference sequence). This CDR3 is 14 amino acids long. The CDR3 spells CASSLGDSLYGYTF. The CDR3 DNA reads TGTGCCAGCAGCTTAGGCGACTCTCTCTATGGCTACACCTTC.

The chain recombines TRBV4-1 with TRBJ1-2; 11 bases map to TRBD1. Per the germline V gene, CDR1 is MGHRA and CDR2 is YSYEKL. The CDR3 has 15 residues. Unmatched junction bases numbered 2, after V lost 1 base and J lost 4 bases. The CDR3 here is CASSQGTGGFYGYTF. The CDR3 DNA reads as TGCGCCAGCAGCCAAGGGACAGGGGGCTTCTATGGCTACACCTTC.

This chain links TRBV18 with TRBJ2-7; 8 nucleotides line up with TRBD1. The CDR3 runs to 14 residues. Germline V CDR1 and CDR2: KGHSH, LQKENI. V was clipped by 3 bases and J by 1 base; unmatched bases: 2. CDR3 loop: CASSPTGASYEQYF. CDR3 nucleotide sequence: TGTGCCAGCTCACCGACAGGGGCTTCCTACGAGCAGTACTTC.

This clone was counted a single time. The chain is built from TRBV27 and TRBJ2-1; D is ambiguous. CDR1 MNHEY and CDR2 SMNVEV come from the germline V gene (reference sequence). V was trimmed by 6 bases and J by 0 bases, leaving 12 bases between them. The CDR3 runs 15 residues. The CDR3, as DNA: TGTGCCAGCAGCGATGGGTTCAGCTCCTACAATGAGCAGTTCTTC. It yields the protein CASSDGFSSYNEQFF.